Listed below are T cell receptor beta chains from one sample, sequenced in a study of shared clonotypes between healthy human individuals. Profiled with immunoSEQ multiplex PCR; TCRdb holds only in-frame clones, not every one. The data hold millions of clones, with just over 90% observed a single time. The source material was naive CD8+ T cells from PBMCs. These TCRs come from a man aged 18 to 29 in good health. Some clones in this sample may be carry-over from other donors' samples. The CDR3 runs from the conserved cysteine through the conserved F or W. A D gene is named only where the DNA matches it firmly. Only some rows state a clone size, as once, few, many or a class for expanded clones.

TGTGCCAGTAGTATTGGCAGATCCTACGAGCAGTACTTC CASSIGRSYEQYF TRBV19 NA TRBJ2-7 NA
TGCGCCAGCAGCCAAGGACGACACTCTGGAAACACCATATATTTT CASSQGRHSGNTIYF TRBV4-1 NA TRBJ1-3 NA
TGCGCCAGCACCCCCCGACAGGGGTTTTACAATGAGCAGTTCTTC CASTPRQGFYNEQFF TRBV4-1 TRBD1 TRBJ2-1 NA
TGTGCCAGCAGTCCTAAGGTGGGACTAGCGGGACACAATGAGCAGTTCTTC CASSPKVGLAGHNEQFF TRBV27 TRBD2 TRBJ2-1 NA
TGTGCCAGCAGCTTGGTAGGGAGCGCAGAGACCCAGTACTTC CASSLVGSAETQYF TRBV5-5 NA TRBJ2-5 NA
TGTGCCAGCAGCTTAAGGGACAGGGAAAACAATGAGCAGTTCTTC CASSLRDRENNEQFF TRBV7-9 TRBD1 TRBJ2-1 NA
TGTGCCAGCAGCGGGAGGAACAATGAGCAGTTCTTC CASSGRNNEQFF TRBV11-3 NA TRBJ2-1 NA
TGCGCCAGCAGCCCGGGGACTAGCGGGAGTACCGAGCAGTACTTC CASSPGTSGSTEQYF TRBV4-3 TRBD2 TRBJ2-7 NA
TGTGCCAGCAGCTCCCGGGACTACCTTAGCACAGATACGCAGTATTTT CASSSRDYLSTDTQYF TRBV7-2 TRBD2 TRBJ2-3 NA
TGTGCCAGCAGCTCAAGGGACAGGGGTCCGGAGACCCAGTACTTC CASSSRDRGPETQYF TRBV7-9 TRBD1 TRBJ2-5 once
TGTGCCAGCAGGGGGTACGAACCCCAGCATTTT CASRGYEPQHF TRBV6-4 NA TRBJ1-5 few
TGCGCCAGCAGCCCCGGGACAGGCTTCGGTTACGGCAATCAGCCCCAGCATTTT CASSPGTGFGYGNQPQHF TRBV5-1 TRBD1 TRBJ1-5 NA
TGTGCCAGCAGCTTAGAGCCGGGGGTAGCCCTATCTGGAAACACCATATATTTT CASSLEPGVALSGNTIYF TRBV7-9 NA TRBJ1-3 NA
TGTGCCAGCAGGGGCGGGGTCAGGGGGGAGACCTATGGCTACACCTTC CASRGGVRGETYGYTF TRBV7-9 TRBD1 TRBJ1-2 NA
TGTGCCAGCAGTTTATTTCGCCAAGACACAGATACGCAGTATTTT CASSLFRQDTDTQYF TRBV28 NA TRBJ2-3 NA
TGTGCCAGCAGCGTAGTGGGGGGCGGTGAGCAGTTCTTC CASSVVGGGEQFF TRBV9 NA TRBJ2-1 NA
TGCAGCGTCCCTAGAAGGCGGACAGGGGAGGTGGAGACCCAGTACTTC CSVPRRRTGEVETQYF TRBV29-1 TRBD1 TRBJ2-5 NA
TGTGCCAGTAGTTTCAGACAGTATAGCAATCAGCCCCAGCATTTT CASSFRQYSNQPQHF TRBV19 NA TRBJ1-5 NA
TGTGCCAGCAGCCTGACTGGGGAGGGAGGCAATGAGCAGTTCTTC CASSLTGEGGNEQFF TRBV5-6 TRBD2 TRBJ2-1 NA
TGCGCCAGCAGCTCGGGACAGGGGGGCTACGAGCAGTACTTC CASSSGQGGYEQYF TRBV4-3 TRBD1 TRBJ2-7 NA
TGTGCCAGCAGTGAGGCTAGCGGGAGAGGGGATGAGCAGTTCTTC CASSEASGRGDEQFF TRBV2 TRBD2 TRBJ2-1 NA
TGTGCCAGTAGTATAGTCGAGCGCCCTAGCTCCTACAATGAGCAGTTCTTC CASSIVERPSSYNEQFF TRBV19 NA TRBJ2-1 NA
TGTGCCAGCACTATGGGGGGGGGTGAAGCTTTCTTT CASTMGGGEAFF TRBV27 NA TRBJ1-1 NA
TGTGCCAGCAGTGAAAGGGCGACAGGGGCCTACGAGCAGTACTTC CASSERATGAYEQYF TRBV6-1 TRBD1 TRBJ2-7 NA
TGTGCCAGCTTAGCGGCAGGAGCCTGGGAAAAACTGTTTTTT CASLAAGAWEKLFF TRBV7-9 NA TRBJ1-4 few
TGTGCCAGCAGCGGTATTGGGGCCCTCGGGCTTAATGAAAAACTGTTTTTT CASSGIGALGLNEKLFF TRBV28 NA TRBJ1-4 NA
TGCGCCAGTTTCCCTCGGACAGGGAGGCACGAGCAGTACTTC CASFPRTGRHEQYF TRBV10-2 TRBD1 TRBJ2-7 NA
TGTGCCAGCAGCCCAAGGGACAGTTCCTACGAGCAGTACTTC CASSPRDSSYEQYF TRBV28 TRBD1 TRBJ2-7 once
TGCGCCAGCAGCTTGGCCGGGCTAGCGGGAGCCTACAATGAGCAGTTCTTC CASSLAGLAGAYNEQFF TRBV5-1 TRBD2 TRBJ2-1 NA
TGTGCCATCAGTGATTCAAGTTGGGAGCAGTACTTC CAISDSSWEQYF TRBV10-3 NA TRBJ2-7 NA
TGTGCCAGCAGTGAAGTGTTTTCTTCAAGTCAGCCCCAGCATTTT CASSEVFSSSQPQHF TRBV6-1 NA TRBJ1-5 NA
TGTGCCAGCAGTTACGCTTTAAACTACGAGCAGTACTTC CASSYALNYEQYF TRBV6-6 NA TRBJ2-7 NA
TGTGCCAGTAGTATCTCGGGAGGAAACACCATATATTTT CASSISGGNTIYF TRBV19 NA TRBJ1-3 NA
TGTGCCAGCAGCCCCAAACAGGGGAGTAATTCTGAAGCTTTCTTT CASSPKQGSNSEAFF TRBV7-9 TRBD1 TRBJ1-1 once
TGTGCCAGCAGCTTCAACGGGAGGGCCGGGGATGAGCAGTTCTTC CASSFNGRAGDEQFF TRBV5-4 TRBD2 TRBJ2-1 NA
TGTGCCAGCAGCCAAGATAGAGCCGCCCCGGATACGCAGTATTTT CASSQDRAAPDTQYF TRBV4-2 NA TRBJ2-3 NA
TGTGCCAGCAGACAACCCCGGGACAGGGTCTCTTACGAGCAGTACTTC CASRQPRDRVSYEQYF TRBV7-6 TRBD1 TRBJ2-7 NA
TGTGCCAGCAGAAATCGTCCTTATCCCGGGACTACGCACACCGGGGAGCTGTTTTTT CASRNRPYPGTTHTGELFF TRBV2 TRBD2 TRBJ2-2 NA
TGCGCCAGCAGCCAGACGCCCCGGGGGACTAATGAAAAACTGTTTTTT CASSQTPRGTNEKLFF TRBV4-1 NA TRBJ1-4 NA
TGTGCCAGCAGTTTCAACCCCGCCCACTACAATGAGCAGTTCTTC CASSFNPAHYNEQFF TRBV27 NA TRBJ2-1 NA
TGTGCCACCAGCGTGGGACACGCGAAAAACATTCAGTACTTC CATSVGHAKNIQYF TRBV15 NA TRBJ2-4 NA
TGTGCCAGCAGTTTATCCCCAAATCAGCCCCAGCATTTT CASSLSPNQPQHF TRBV27 NA TRBJ1-5 NA
TGTGCCAGTAGTATAACCCCTCGGGACGGGCGTCCCCCTTTCTTT CASSITPRDGRPPFF TRBV19 NA TRBJ1-1 once
TGCAGCGTTGAAGTTCGAGGCCAACTCTACGAGCAGTACTTC CSVEVRGQLYEQYF TRBV29-1 NA TRBJ2-7 NA
TGTGCCAGTAGTACCCGGGACACCGACACTGAAGCTTTCTTT CASSTRDTDTEAFF TRBV19 NA TRBJ1-1 once
TGTGCCGGAGAAAGGGCTTGGGACAATGAGCAGTTCTTC CAGERAWDNEQFF TRBV7-9 NA TRBJ2-1 NA
TGTGCCAGCAGCGTTTCCGGACAGGAGAACACCGGGGAGCTGTTTTTT CASSVSGQENTGELFF TRBV9 TRBD1 TRBJ2-2 NA
TGTGCCAGCAGCTTGAGAGGGGAGGAGACCCAGTACTTC CASSLRGEETQYF TRBV5-4 NA TRBJ2-5 NA
TGCAGCGTGGACCCGGGACCCAGGCGCACTGAAGCTTTCTTT CSVDPGPRRTEAFF TRBV29-1 NA TRBJ1-1 NA
TGTGCCAGTAGTGCAAGGACAGGCGTTGGTGGCTACACCTTC CASSARTGVGGYTF TRBV19 TRBD1 TRBJ1-2 NA
TGCGCCAGCAGCCAAGGACTAAGGGGAACCAACCATCAATACGAGCAGTACTTC CASSQGLRGTNHQYEQYF TRBV4-1 NA TRBJ2-7 NA
TGTGCCAGTAGTAGCGGGGTCACCTACGAGCAGTACTTC CASSSGVTYEQYF TRBV19 NA TRBJ2-7 NA
TGTGCCAGCAGTTTATCCGACTTGGATACGCAGTATTTT CASSLSDLDTQYF TRBV28 NA TRBJ2-3 once
TGTGCCAGCCACAGAAAACCACCCAACTATGGCTACACCTTC CASHRKPPNYGYTF TRBV6-4 NA TRBJ1-2 NA
TGTGCCAGCAGCTTAATCGGCAGTTCCAAAAACATTCAGTACTTC CASSLIGSSKNIQYF TRBV7-3 NA TRBJ2-4 once
TGTGCCAGCAGCGTAGGGGCCTCCACTGAAGCTTTCTTT CASSVGASTEAFF TRBV9 NA TRBJ1-1 NA
TGTGCCAGCAGCGTGGGAGGACAGGGGTCCGGCTACACCTTC CASSVGGQGSGYTF TRBV9 TRBD1 TRBJ1-2 NA